This TCR beta chain was captured by sequencing in a study of blood T cells in healthy people across ages. Primers used in a second PCR of about 7 to 12 cycles were a sample-barcoded 5' primer and a J-beta primer mix. All samples gave at least 3 million CDR3-containing paired-end reads. Each CDR3 protein gets one entry after TCRdb re-called the 5' RACE reads with MiXCR. The sample gives some 930,000 distinct CDR3 sequences, around 29% of which show up once; 10% is in the top ten. The same data also went into a second study, on T cells of mothers and their children. As that study records: The people who donated were a few healthy Caucasian mothers and their six children. cDNA was made from all extracted RNA, approximately 1.5 ug per 15 ul.

This TCR came from a middle-aged woman in good health. Sequenced input: blood.

The DNA for the CDR3 is TGCAGTGCTAGAGAAAAGGGGACAGGGTTGGAAGCTTTCTTT. Its protein is CSAREKGTGLEAFF. V is TRBV20-1 and J is TRBJ1-1; 9 bases map to TRBD1. Germline-derived CDR1 and CDR2 are DFQATT and SNEGSKA (reference sequence). The CDR3 consists of 14 residues. V lost 0 bases, J lost 8 bases, and 7 bases stayed unmatched.